This TCR beta chain was obtained from a study of spatial heterogeneity in lung cancer. TCRdb reprocessed the 5' RACE reads via MiXCR and lists one record per CDR3 protein. The table includes nearly 50,000 distinct CDR3 sequences, 7.5% to 9% detected once. The CDR3 is 16 residues long. Germline V lookup: CDR1 SGHTA, CDR2 FQGNSA. Germline trimming cut 3 bases from V and 5 bases from J; bases unmatched to any gene: 8. Time point given: sample taken at primary tumor resection. Unsorted whole RNA samples from tumor, nontumor lung or frozen PBMC were sequenced. Samples came from 60 to 75 TRACERx patients with untreated early-stage lung cancer.

The clonotype originates from a female donor with early-stage non-small cell lung cancer. This rearrangement joins TRBV7-2 to TRBJ2-1; 9 bases map to TRBD2. The material sequenced was PBMCs, taken at surgery. CDR3 coding DNA: TGTGCCAGCAGCTTTCTACCGGGACTAGCTAACAATGAGCAGTTCTTC. It yields the protein CASSFLPGLANNEQFF.